These 14 T cell receptor beta chains were sequenced from one sample in a study of CD8 T cells in ankylosing spondylitis. Study findings and constraints: Among TCR beta sequences, a motif of eight highly homologous variants appeared characteristic of ankylosing spondylitis blood.

TCRdb reprocessed the 5' RACE reads via MiXCR and lists one record per CDR3 protein. The sample has fewer than 550,000 distinct CDR3 sequences, approximately 5.3% seen once. These receptors have no identified antigens. Specimen: blood, either unsorted or a sorted T cell fraction (not recorded which). Receptors originate from a male donor with ankylosing spondylitis.

The chain joins TRBV7-2 to TRBJ1-1; no firm D call. CDR1 is SGHTA, CDR2 FQGNSA, per germline. The CDR3 contains 15 residues. The V gene lost 7 bases and the J gene lost 1 base, with 16 bases spanning the gap. The CDR3 here is CASTPRGFSNTEAFF. Written as DNA, the CDR3 is TGTGCCAGCACCCCGCGGGGATTCTCGAACACTGAAGCTTTCTTT.

This clonotype came up many times. This chain links TRBV7-9 with TRBJ1-1; D ambiguous. V lost 5 bases and J 5 bases, leaving 12 bases between the germline ends. CDR1 is SEHNR and CDR2 is FQNEAQ in the germline V gene (reference sequence). CDR3 length equals 13 residues. CDR3 DNA sequence: TGTGCCAGCAGCCGGGAGAGTCGGACTGAAGCTTTCTTT. It codes for CASSRESRTEAFF.

This clonotype came up a few times. The rearrangement links TRBV4-2 to TRBJ2-5; the D gene is possibly TRBD2 (6 bases). Trimming removed 0 bases from V and 5 bases from J, with 19 bases in between. There are 17 residues in the CDR3. The V gene's germline CDR1 is LGHNA and CDR2 YNFKEQ. The CDR3 bases are TGTGCCAGCAGCCAAGATGGGGCGGGGCGAGCCATGGAGACCCAGTACTTC. Its translation is CASSQDGAGRAMETQYF.

There are a few counts of this clonotype. V gene TRBV11-2 combines with J gene TRBJ2-6, with D hard to call. The CDR3 totals 15 residues. Looked up from germline, CDR1 is SGHAT and CDR2 is FQNNGV. V gave up 3 bases and J gave up 0 bases, with 6 bases separating them. The CDR3 here is CASSLGYSGANVLTF. In DNA form, the CDR3 reads TGTGCCAGCAGCTTGGGCTACTCTGGGGCCAACGTCCTGACTTTC. Variable domain in full (rest from reference TRBV11-2 and TRBJ2-6): EAGVAQSPRYKIIEKRQSVAFWCNPISGHATLYWYQQILGQGPKLLIQFQNNGVVDDSQLPKDRFSAERLKGVDSTLKIQPAKLEDSAVYLCASSLGYSGANVLTFGAGSRLTVL.

This chain connects TRBV7-2 to TRBJ2-7, with a possible D match to TRBD2 (6 bases). The CDR3 has 16 amino acids. Trimming stripped 6 bases from V and 2 bases from J, with 20 bases between. Germline values: CDR1 SGHTA, CDR2 FQGNSA. The CDR3 coding sequence is TGTGCCAGCAGTCGAGGTGGAGGGCTGGGGGCCTACGAGCAGTACTTC. Translated, it gives CASSRGGGLGAYEQYF. The whole variable domain, filled in from reference TRBV7-2 and TRBJ2-7, reads GAGVSQSPSNKVTEKGKDVELRCDPISGHTALYWYRQSLGQGLEFLIYFQGNSAPDKSGLPSDRFSAERTGGSVSTLTIQRTQQEDSAVYLCASSRGGGLGAYEQYFGPGTRLTVT.

The V call is TRBV4-3, the J call TRBJ1-2, with D hard to call. This CDR3 contains 14 residues. Germline V CDR1 and CDR2: LGHNA, YSLEER. Trimming took off 2 bases at V and 8 bases at J, with 15 bases between the two ends. The CDR3 sequence is CASSQPGRVQGYTF. In nucleotides, the CDR3 is TGCGCCAGCAGCCAACCCGGAAGGGTTCAGGGCTACACCTTC.

This clonotype was picked up many times. The chain joins TRBV29-1 to TRBJ1-3; D possibly corresponds to TRBD1 (5 bases). Germline V lookup: CDR1 SQVTM, CDR2 ANQGSEA. The germline V and J ends were trimmed by 5 bases and 0 bases, with 11 bases remaining between them. CDR3 length: 14 residues. CDR3 in DNA: TGCAGCGTTTCCGGGACCCACTCTGGAAACACCATATATTTT. It yields the protein CSVSGTHSGNTIYF.

This clonotype showed up many times. This chain uses TRBV12-3 or TRBV12-4 with TRBJ2-1, with 10 bases matching TRBD2. The CDR3 totals 15 residues. V shed 5 bases and J 6 bases; nucleotides not matched to a gene: 7. The CDR3 region has the DNA TGTGCCAGCAGTCCACTAGCGGGACTGTCCAATGAGCAGTTCTTC. Residues: CASSPLAGLSNEQFF.

This clonotype came up many times. The CDR3 DNA reads as TGCGCCAGCACCAATCTGGACCCGAACACTGAAGCTTTCTTT. Its translation is CASTNLDPNTEAFF. The rearrangement uses TRBV5-1 and TRBJ1-1; D uncertain. V lost 6 bases, J lost 1 base, and 13 bases lay in between. The germline V gene has CDR1 SGHRS and CDR2 YFSETQ. The CDR3 is made up of 14 amino acids.

This clonotype was detected ten times or more. The chain is built from TRBV7-8 and TRBJ1-1; D is unclear. Germline V lookup: CDR1 SGHVS, CDR2 FQNEAQ. The CDR3 covers 16 residues. V was shortened by 1 base and J by 6 bases, with 18 bases between the two germline ends. The CDR3 here is CASSLGAGLKESEAFF. Written as DNA, the CDR3 is TGTGCCAGCAGCTTAGGGGCCGGGCTAAAAGAGTCTGAAGCTTTCTTT.

This clonotype was counted at least ten times. V and J are TRBV28 and TRBJ2-1; no clear D. V was shortened by 2 bases and J by 5 bases, with 19 bases between the two germline ends. The V gene's germline CDR1 is MDHEN and CDR2 SYDVKM. The CDR3 consists of 17 residues. The CDR3 here is CASSLGDPQPYDNEQFF. The DNA of the CDR3 is TGTGCCAGCAGTTTAGGTGACCCCCAGCCGTACGACAATGAGCAGTTCTTC. Complete variable domain (other parts from reference TRBV28 and TRBJ2-1): DVKVTQSSRYLVKRTGEKVFLECVQDMDHENMFWYRQDPGLGLRLIYFSYDVKMKEKGDIPEGYSVSREKKERFSLILESASTNQTSMYLCASSLGDPQPYDNEQFFGPGTRLTVL.

The chain has TRBV11-2 and TRBJ1-2, with D unclear. Trimming took off 0 bases at V and 3 bases at J, with 11 bases between the two ends. Per germline, CDR1 SGHAT and CDR2 FQNNGV. CDR3 length equals 15 residues. CDR3 amino acids: CASSLDLPGHYGYTF. Here the CDR3 DNA reads TGTGCCAGCAGCTTAGATCTACCAGGCCACTATGGCTACACCTTC. The full variable domain, in which reference TRBV11-2 and TRBJ1-2 provide the parts outside the CDR3, is EAGVAQSPRYKIIEKRQSVAFWCNPISGHATLYWYQQILGQGPKLLIQFQNNGVVDDSQLPKDRFSAERLKGVDSTLKIQPAKLEDSAVYLCASSLDLPGHYGYTFGSGTRLTVV.

At least ten counts were recorded for this clonotype. The chain combines TRBV27 with TRBJ2-5; TRBD1 is a possible D gene (6 bases). The germline gives CDR1 MNHEY, CDR2 SMNVEV (reference sequence). The CDR3 covers 16 residues. With 8 bases removed from V and 7 bases from J, the gap between germline ends came to 26 bases. Here the CDR3 reads CASSVTPTGRTTTQYF. CDR3 bases: TGTGCCAGCTCCGTAACCCCGACAGGTAGAACTACGACCCAGTACTTC.

In this sample, this clonotype turned up many times. The gene calls are TRBV27 and TRBJ2-2; D is unclear. Germline V gives CDR1 MNHEY, CDR2 SMNVEV (reference sequence). Trimming shortened V by 5 bases and J by 4 bases, and 8 bases separated the two germline ends. This CDR3 is built from 13 residues. For the CDR3, the DNA is TGTGCCAGCAGTGGTCCTACCACCGGGGAGCTGTTTTTT. Translation gives CASSGPTTGELFF.